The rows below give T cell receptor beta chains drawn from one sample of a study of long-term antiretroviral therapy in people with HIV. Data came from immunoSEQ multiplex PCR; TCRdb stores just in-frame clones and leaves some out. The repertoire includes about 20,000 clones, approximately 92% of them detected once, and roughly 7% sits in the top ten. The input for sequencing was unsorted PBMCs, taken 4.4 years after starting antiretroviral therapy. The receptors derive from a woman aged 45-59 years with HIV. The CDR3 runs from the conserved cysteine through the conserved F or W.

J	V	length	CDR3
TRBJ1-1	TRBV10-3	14	CAASNRGRDTEAFF
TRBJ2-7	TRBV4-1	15	CASSQEEGRTYEQYF
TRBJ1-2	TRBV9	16	CASSASTLGDSRGYTF
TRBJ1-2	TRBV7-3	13	CASSLKGSGGYTF
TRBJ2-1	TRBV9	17	CASSVGSGTSSYNEQFF
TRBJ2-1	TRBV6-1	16	CASSEAGGGFYNEQFF
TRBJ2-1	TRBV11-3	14	CASSLGVTGDEQFF
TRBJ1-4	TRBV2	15	CASSLTGSRNEKLFF
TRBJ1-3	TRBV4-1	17	CASSPSGQGIPGNTIYF
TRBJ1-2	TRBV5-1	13	CASSLAGSHGYTF
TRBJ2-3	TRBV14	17	CASSPLVPLAPTDTQYF
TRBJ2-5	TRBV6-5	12	CASRPQGATQYF
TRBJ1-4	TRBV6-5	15	CASSPRTSKNEKLFF
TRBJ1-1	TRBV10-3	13	CATSGQPNTEAFF
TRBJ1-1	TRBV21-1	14	CASSTASRDTEAFF
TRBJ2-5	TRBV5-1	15	CASTLGLAANTAQYF
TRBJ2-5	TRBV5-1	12	CASSLSQETQYF
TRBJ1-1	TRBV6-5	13	CATATGGRTEAFF
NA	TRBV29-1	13	CSVAGLGVYEQYF
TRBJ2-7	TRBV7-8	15	CASSLVRGGVYEQYF
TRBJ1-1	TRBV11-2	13	CASRGGSDTEAFF
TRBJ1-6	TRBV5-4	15	CASSPDRVYNSPLHF
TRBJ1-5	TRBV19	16	CASSKRTVYSNQPQHF
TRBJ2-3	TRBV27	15	CASSRGLTFGDTQYF
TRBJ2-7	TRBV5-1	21	CASSLRTIYGGVRGVTYEQYF
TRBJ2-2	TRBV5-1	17	CASSPTPGQPNTGELFF
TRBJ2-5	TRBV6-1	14	CASSPGTGGETQYF
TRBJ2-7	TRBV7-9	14	CASSLAIGPYEQYF
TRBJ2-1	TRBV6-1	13	CASSWDWGNEQFF
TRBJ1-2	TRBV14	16	CASSQDMAGTNYGYTF
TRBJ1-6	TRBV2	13	CASSEEQGSPLHF
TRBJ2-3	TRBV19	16	CASSIVADPSTDTQYF
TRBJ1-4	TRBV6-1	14	CASSEQPWDEKLFF
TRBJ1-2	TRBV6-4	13	CASSDTGQGGYTF
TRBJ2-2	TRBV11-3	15	CASSLDRGGTGELFF
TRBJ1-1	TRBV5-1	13	CASGTDFYTEAFF
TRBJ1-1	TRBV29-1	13	CSATKQGATEAFF
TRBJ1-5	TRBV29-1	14	CSVRQGIGNQPQHF
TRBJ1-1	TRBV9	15	CASSPRQGSNTEAFF
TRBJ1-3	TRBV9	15	CASSVGQGIGNTIYF
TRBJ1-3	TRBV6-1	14	CASSETGLGNTIYF
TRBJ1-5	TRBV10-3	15	CAISEVSGGNQPQHF
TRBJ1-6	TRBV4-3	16	CASSQDLFSYNSPLHF
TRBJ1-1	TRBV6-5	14	CASSSTAGGTEAFF
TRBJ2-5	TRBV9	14	CASSFTSGRETQYF
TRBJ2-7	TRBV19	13	CASSLDRANEQYF
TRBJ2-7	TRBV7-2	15	CASSLDRQRNYEQYF
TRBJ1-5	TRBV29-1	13	CSVRQGEGQPQHF
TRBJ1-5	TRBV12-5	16	CASGNYRGKWNQPQHF
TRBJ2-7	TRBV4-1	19	CASSVRAGTSGGPSYEQYF
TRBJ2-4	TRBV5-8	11	CASSRKNIQYF
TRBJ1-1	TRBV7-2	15	CASSAMGRGNTEAFF
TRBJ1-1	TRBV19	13	CASSEIRGTEAFF